The 22 T cell receptor beta chains in this list originate from one sample, sequenced in a study of shared clonotypes between healthy human individuals. Here immunoSEQ multiplex PCR was the method, and the copy in TCRdb shows in-frame clones only, minus some. This table holds fewer than 3 million clones, about 90% found once. Sequencing was carried out using naive CD4+ T cells from PBMCs. Subset here: CD45RA+ positively selected. The receptors here all came from a man younger than 35 in good health. Some clones in this sample may be carry-over from other donors' samples.

This chain links TRBV11-2 with TRBJ1-1; TRBD1 matches at 10 bases. With V trimmed by 7 bases and J by 11 bases, 13 bases remained unmatched. Looked up from germline, CDR1 is SGHAT and CDR2 is FQNNGV. This CDR3 contains 14 residues. CDR3 amino acids: CASTTPRTGGTAFF. CDR3 bases: TGTGCCAGCACCACTCCTAGGACAGGGGGTACGGCTTTCTTT.

CDR3 amino acids: CASRLYPVSGQETQYF. The CDR3, as DNA: TGTGCCAGCAGACTTTACCCGGTTAGCGGTCAAGAGACCCAGTACTTC. The chain is built from TRBV27 and TRBJ2-5; tentative D call: TRBD2 (6 bases). The V end was cut by 6 bases, the J end by 2 bases, with 19 bases between. The CDR3 runs to 16 residues. CDR1 and CDR2 from the germline V gene are MNHEY and SMNVEV (reference sequence).

The V gene is TRBV6-1, the J gene TRBJ1-1; D remains ambiguous. The germline V gene encodes CDR1 MNHNS and CDR2 SASEGT. This CDR3 region has 13 residues. V was cut by 8 bases and J by 2 bases, with 12 bases left in between. The CDR3 protein is CASGRHGNTEAFF. DNA of the CDR3: TGTGCCAGCGGACGACACGGCAACACTGAAGCTTTCTTT.

The genes are TRBV7-8 and TRBJ2-2, with 15 bases that match TRBD2. The trim removed 3 bases at V and 3 bases at J, leaving 5 bases unmatched. CDR3 size: 18 residues. The germline V gene encodes CDR1 SGHVS and CDR2 FQNEAQ. CDR3 protein: CASSFRTSGRADTGELFF. CDR3 DNA sequence: TGTGCCAGCAGCTTTAGGACTAGCGGGAGGGCCGACACCGGGGAGCTGTTTTTT.

The chain joins TRBV9 to TRBJ1-2; weak D call: TRBD1 (5 bases). The CDR3 runs to 14 residues. The V end was cut by 3 bases, the J end by 3 bases, with 12 bases between. Germline CDR1 reads SGDLS; CDR2 reads YYNGEE. CDR3 in amino acids: CASSGSVTDYGYTF. The CDR3 coding sequence is TGTGCCAGCAGCGGGTCCGTGACAGACTATGGCTACACCTTC.

This rearrangement joins TRBV9 to TRBJ1-3, with D maybe TRBD1 (5 bases). Germline lookup yields CDR1 SGDLS and CDR2 YYNGEE. This CDR3 is 13 amino acids long. The germline V and J ends were trimmed by 3 bases and 2 bases, with 6 bases remaining between them. The CDR3 DNA reads as TGTGCCAGCAGCGCCAGGGCTGGAAACACCATATATTTT. This translates into CASSARAGNTIYF.

The chain carries TRBV28 and TRBJ2-7, with D maybe TRBD1 (6 bases). The CDR3 loop spans 14 amino acids. V lost 11 bases to trimming and J lost 4 bases, with 21 bases between them. Germline V gene lookup returns CDR1 MDHEN and CDR2 SYDVKM. This chain's CDR3 is CASGGAGVTYEQYF. The CDR3 nucleotides are TGTGCCTCAGGTGGGGCAGGGGTAACTTACGAGCAGTACTTC.

V and J are TRBV6-1 and TRBJ2-5; D unresolved. Germline CDR1 reads MNHNS; CDR2 reads SASEGT. CDR3 length equals 14 residues. Trimming cost V 1 base and J 1 base, with 7 bases left between them. The CDR3 sequence is CASSEDEVQETQYF. CDR3 coding DNA: TGTGCCAGCAGTGAAGACGAAGTCCAAGAGACCCAGTACTTC.

About this clone: Other DNA variants within this sample encode the same CDR3. The chain links TRBV27 to TRBJ2-3; unclear D gene. This CDR3 comprises 14 residues. The V gene lost 3 bases and the J gene lost 0 bases, with 7 bases spanning the gap. Germline loops: CDR1 MNHEY, CDR2 SMNVEV (reference sequence). The CDR3 is CASSLLASTDTQYF. The CDR3 DNA is TGTGCCAGCAGTTTGCTTGCTAGCACAGATACGCAGTATTTT.

Turning to this clone: This sample also contains other DNA sequences that code for the same CDR3. This chain connects TRBV5-1 to TRBJ2-5, with 7 bases identical to TRBD1. V dropped 2 bases and J dropped 5; count of bases not matched to a gene: 6. CDR3 length: 14 residues. The germline V gene has CDR1 SGHRS and CDR2 YFSETQ. CDR3 nucleotides: TGCGCCAGCAGCTTAGAAGGGGGCAGTGAGACCCAGTACTTC. Protein: CASSLEGGSETQYF.

This rearrangement joins TRBV18 to TRBJ2-7, with TRBD2 matching over 8 bases. CDR3 length equals 17 residues. Germline V lookup: CDR1 KGHSH, CDR2 LQKENI. The V segment lost 4 bases and the J segment 1 base; nucleotides outside the gene matches: 12. The chain's CDR3 is CASSQSKQREKSYEQYF. The CDR3 bases are TGTGCCAGCTCACAATCAAAGCAGCGGGAGAAATCCTACGAGCAGTACTTC.

The chain employs TRBV2 and TRBJ2-7, with 11 nucleotides matching TRBD2. Per germline, CDR1 SNHLY and CDR2 FYNNEI. The trim removed 5 bases at V and 3 bases at J, leaving 3 bases unmatched. This CDR3 spans 14 amino acids. The CDR3 coding sequence is TGTGCCAGCAGTTTTAGCGGGAGGGTCTACGAGCAGTACTTC. Translation: CASSFSGRVYEQYF. Drawing the rest from reference TRBV2 and TRBJ2-7, the complete variable domain is EPEVTQTPSHQVTQMGQEVILRCVPISNHLYFYWYRQILGQKVEFLVSFYNNEISEKSEIFDDQFSVERPDGSNFTLKIRSTKLEDSAMYFCASSFSGRVYEQYFGPGTRLTVT.

The rearrangement joins TRBV19 to TRBJ2-1; 7 bases line up with TRBD2. The V gene's germline CDR1 is LNHDA and CDR2 SQIVND (reference sequence). J lost 4 bases, V lost 5 bases, and 5 bases had no gene match. The CDR3 covers 14 residues. The CDR3 DNA reads as TGTGCCAGTAGTTTGGCTAGCGGTTACAATGAGCAGTTCTTC. Its translation is CASSLASGYNEQFF. The entire variable domain, with the rest obtained from reference TRBV19 and TRBJ2-1, is as follows: DGGITQSPKYLFRKEGQNVTLSCEQNLNHDAMYWYRQDPGQGLRLIYYSQIVNDFQKGDIAEGYSVSREKKESFPLTVTSAQKNPTAFYLCASSLASGYNEQFFGPGTRLTVL.

J is TRBJ2-1 and V is TRBV7-2; D call uncertain. Germline assignment: CDR1 SGHTA and CDR2 FQGNSA. V lost 5 bases, J lost 2 bases, and 10 bases lay in between. The CDR3 has 14 amino acids. The CDR3 DNA reads TGTGCCAGCAGCCCAGACTCGGCCTACAATGAGCAGTTCTTC. This gives the protein CASSPDSAYNEQFF.

The V and J genes are TRBV10-3 and TRBJ2-7; D is perhaps TRBD1 or TRBD2 (5 bases each). Per germline, CDR1 ENHRY and CDR2 SYGVKD. Trimming removed 6 bases at V and 3 bases at J, with 15 bases between. The CDR3 is 14 residues long. The CDR3 spells CAISPRGRDYEQYF. The CDR3 DNA reads TGTGCCATCAGCCCACGGGGCAGAGACTACGAGCAGTACTTC.

The genes are TRBV5-4 and TRBJ2-5; the D gene could be TRBD1 or TRBD2 (5 bases each). Germline CDR1 is SGHNT and CDR2 is YYREEE (reference sequence). This CDR3 is built from 16 residues. Deletions cut 2 bases from V and 5 bases from J, with 19 bases between. CDR3 in amino acids: CASSFKGRGREETQYF. In DNA, the CDR3 is TGTGCCAGCAGCTTTAAGGGTAGGGGACGTGAGGAGACCCAGTACTTC. Full variable domain (remainder filled in from reference TRBV5-4 and TRBJ2-5): ETGVTQSPTHLIKTRGQQVTLRCSSQSGHNTVSWYQQALGQGPQFIFQYYREEENGRGNFPPRFSGLQFPNYSSELNVNALELDDSALYLCASSFKGRGREETQYFGPGTRLLVL.

The V and J genes are TRBV4-2 and TRBJ2-1; 9 bases map to TRBD2. J lost 2 bases, V lost 0 bases, and 8 bases had no gene match. This CDR3 is 18 amino acids long. Germline CDR1 and CDR2: LGHNA and YNFKEQ. Here the CDR3 reads CASSQDPRGGRAYNEQFF. The DNA for the CDR3 is TGTGCCAGCAGCCAAGATCCGAGGGGCGGGAGGGCCTACAATGAGCAGTTCTTC.

The chain joins TRBV2 to TRBJ2-7; a weak D match, TRBD2 (5 bases). The ends were cut back, 5 bases at V and 5 bases at J, with 10 bases in the middle. Germline V CDR1 and CDR2: SNHLY, FYNNEI. This CDR3 contains 12 residues. In nucleotides, the CDR3 is TGTGCCAGCAGTTGGATGACTAACGAGCAGTACTTC. It encodes CASSWMTNEQYF.

This chain joins TRBV7-4 and TRBJ1-3; 7 nucleotides agree with TRBD1. This CDR3 contains 18 residues. V shed 2 bases and J 1 base; nucleotides not matched to a gene: 11. From germline, CDR1 is SGHVT and CDR2 SQSDAQ. The DNA of the CDR3 is TGTGCCAGCAGCTTAAGACCCCAGGGGGGAAGGTCTGGAAACACCATATATTTT. This translates into CASSLRPQGGRSGNTIYF.

Comments on this clone: The sample has other DNA sequences that encode this CDR3 too. This chain links TRBV28 with TRBJ2-1, with D hard to call. With 3 bases removed from V and 1 base from J, the gap between germline ends came to 4 bases. The germline gives CDR1 MDHEN, CDR2 SYDVKM. The CDR3 sequence is 13 residues long. CDR3: CASSFRSYNEQFF. CDR3 sequence (DNA): TGTGCCAGCAGTTTTCGGTCCTACAATGAGCAGTTCTTC.

This rearrangement joins TRBV9 to TRBJ1-2; D ambiguous. Germline V gene lookup returns CDR1 SGDLS and CDR2 YYNGEE. The V end was cut by 0 bases, the J end by 8 bases, with 11 bases between. CDR3 size: 13 residues. The chain's CDR3 is CASSVAGFEGYTF. The CDR3 DNA sequence: TGTGCCAGCAGCGTAGCGGGATTTGAAGGCTACACCTTC.

With respect to this clone: The same CDR3 arises from other DNA sequences in this sample as well. The rearrangement links TRBV27 to TRBJ1-1, with D perhaps matching TRBD1 (6 bases). CDR1 and CDR2 from the germline V gene are MNHEY and SMNVEV (reference sequence). The V and J ends lost 6 bases and 4 bases respectively, with 12 bases between them. The CDR3 extends over 13 amino acids. The CDR3 DNA follows: TGTGCCAGCAGAAGGGGAGGGGGCACTGAAGCTTTCTTT. Translating it yields CASRRGGGTEAFF.